This T cell receptor (beta chain) was retrieved from a study of Ad26.COV2.S vaccination and SARS-CoV-2 variants (dated by TCRdb to about 2021). Study-level background: Vaccine-arm donors came from COV1001, a multicentre, randomized, double-blind, placebo-controlled phase I-IIa trial of Ad26.COV2.S in healthy adults. A total of roughly 32 samples were included in the TCR-sequenced set, comprising around 19 Ad26.COV2.S vaccine recipients, 5 placebo recipients and 8 SARS-CoV-2 convalescent individuals. Participants in the trial were split at random into five groups of five each, receiving low-dose or high-dose Ad26.COV2.S once or twice, or else placebo on both occasions. Dosing of Ad26.COV2.S was intramuscular, at either 5x10^10 or 1x10^11 viral particles, delivered as one shot or as two shots spaced 56 days apart. Throughout the experiments and outcome assessment, investigators stayed blinded to trial group allocation. The specificity and breadth of SARS-CoV-2-reactive T cell receptors after Ad26.COV2.S vaccination were assessed by TCRbeta repertoire sequencing. The study at large found these results: The authors noted that total T cell responses may have been underestimated by the TCR breadth and depth analyses. Comparing responses between vaccine doses or regimens was not something the study was powered to do. Spike-specific TCR breadth was higher in Ad26.COV2.S recipients than in placebo recipients (P = 0.0014). After vaccination, substantial breadth of spike-specific CD8+ and CD4+ T cell responses was reported. Vaccine and placebo recipients had similar non-spike TCR breadth, a finding consistent with the vaccine containing only spike.

TCRbeta CDR3 regions were sequenced with the immunoSEQ Assay. After extraction, genomic DNA underwent amplification by bias-controlled multiplex PCR, followed by high-throughput sequencing. Concerning the study's data processing: Collapsing and filtering of sequences were performed to quantify the absolute abundance of each unique TCRbeta CDR3 region. Usable DNA was measured by amplifying reference genes present in all nucleated cells, and TCRbeta template counts were normalized to that usable DNA to estimate T cell fraction. Repertoire TCRs were annotated as SARS-CoV-2-specific when V gene, CDR3 amino acid sequence and J gene were exactly matched to a known reactive TCR set. The reference SARS-CoV-2 TCR set was derived from MIRA and filtered for enrichment in COVID-19-positive ImmuneCODE repertoires, a step that removed public or cross-reactive TCRs. Drawing on the MIRA antigens, annotated TCRs were analysed further at the level of specific ORF or position within ORF. Depth was the summed frequency of annotated unique rearrangements, while breadth was defined as annotated unique rearrangements over total unique productive rearrangements. TCR breadth was compared between groups using two-sided Wilcoxon rank-sum tests. TCRdb took this table from immuneACCESS and kept in-frame rearrangements with V and J called. Such tables lack part of the clones; where checked against another copy, unresolved V genes explain under half of the gap, and the rest is unexplained. The DNA was the basis for D and trimming; V, J and clone size are from that table. Counted in this sample were 350,000 to 400,000 clones; approximately 91% of them appeared once. The ten largest clonotypes hold 3.5% of the sample.

What the treatment or condition label conveys for this sample: approximately 18 received Ad26.COV2.S at low or high dose, single or two shots; roughly five received placebo; per-sample allocation not given. Repertoires of vaccine and placebo recipients were sequenced from samples taken on day 63 after the first injection. Cohort 1b enrolled 20 to 30 adults aged 18-55 years at a single site in Boston, USA, between 29 July and 7 August 2020. Ad26.COV2.S was a replication-incompetent adenovirus type 26 vector expressing a prefusion-stabilized SARS-CoV-2 spike protein from the original Wuhan strain. A distance of 20 bases separates the germline ends of V and J, which lose 4 bases and 8 bases respectively. CDR1 and CDR2 were assigned from the germline V gene (reference sequence) as MNHEY and SMNVEV. The CDR3 numbers 16 residues from cysteine through phenylalanine. Only CDR3 DNA is held: 48 bases, read in frame from base 1.

This clone was picked up one time. Its antigen is currently not known. Qualities for individual bases were not recorded, and no much larger clone is one base off. The sample here was peripheral blood, taken in a trial of Ad26.COV2.S vaccine versus placebo. The chain was built from TRBV27 and TRBJ1-4; the D segment cannot be called with confidence. The receptor's source is a person between 18 and 60 years old who received the Ad26.COV2.S COVID-19 vaccine or a placebo. The bases are TGTGCCAGCAGTTCGGGTTACAAAGAAGGATCGGAAAAACTGTTTTTT. Its coded protein is CASSSGYKEGSEKLFF.